This TCR beta chain is from a study of control samples from healthy donors and cancer patients. V lost 4 bases and J lost 2, with 11 bases in between. The CDR3 consists of 14 residues. Looked up from germline, CDR1 is SGHAT and CDR2 is FQNNGV. Method: immunoSEQ multiplex PCR; TCRdb's copy keeps in-frame clones and lacks some. The profile shows 120,000 or so clones, roughly nine tenths of them singletons. Sequences were obtained from blood. The clonotype originates from a man in his forties or fifties in good health. This chain connects TRBV11-2 to TRBJ1-1; tentatively, D is TRBD1 (5 bases). CDR3 region: CASSSGTYNTEAFF. CDR3 DNA: TGTGCCAGCAGCTCCGGGACGTACAACACTGAAGCTTTCTTT.